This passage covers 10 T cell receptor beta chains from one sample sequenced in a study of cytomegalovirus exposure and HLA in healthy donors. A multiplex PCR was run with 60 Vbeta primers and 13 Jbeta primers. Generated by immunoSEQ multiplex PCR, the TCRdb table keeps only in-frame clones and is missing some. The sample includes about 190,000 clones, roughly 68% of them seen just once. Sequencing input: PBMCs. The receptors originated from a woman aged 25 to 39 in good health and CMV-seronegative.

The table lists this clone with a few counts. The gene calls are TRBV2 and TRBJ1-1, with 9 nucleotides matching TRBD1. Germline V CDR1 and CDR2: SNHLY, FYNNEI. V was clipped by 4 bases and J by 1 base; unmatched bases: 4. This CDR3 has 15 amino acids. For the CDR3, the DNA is TGTGCCAGCAGTGGGGACAGGGCCCAGAACACTGAAGCTTTCTTT. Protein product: CASSGDRAQNTEAFF.

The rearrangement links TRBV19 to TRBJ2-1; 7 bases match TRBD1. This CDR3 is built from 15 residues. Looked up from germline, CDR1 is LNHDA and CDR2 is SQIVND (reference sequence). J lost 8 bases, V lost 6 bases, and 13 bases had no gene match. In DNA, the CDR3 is TGTGCCAGTAGCCGACAGGGTAGGAAGTACGATGAGCAGTTCTTC. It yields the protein CASSRQGRKYDEQFF.

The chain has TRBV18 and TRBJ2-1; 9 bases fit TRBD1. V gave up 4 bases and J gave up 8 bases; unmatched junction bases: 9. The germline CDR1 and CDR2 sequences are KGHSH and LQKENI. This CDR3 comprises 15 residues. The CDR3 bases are TGTGCCAGCTCACTGACAGGGGGTTTCATCCATGAGCAGTTCTTC. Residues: CASSLTGGFIHEQFF.

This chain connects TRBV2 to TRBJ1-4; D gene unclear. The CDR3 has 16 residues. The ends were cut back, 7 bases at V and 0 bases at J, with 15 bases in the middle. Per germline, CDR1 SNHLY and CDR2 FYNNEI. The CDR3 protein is CASTQVPTATNEKLFF. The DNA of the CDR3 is TGTGCCAGCACTCAGGTCCCCACTGCAACTAATGAAAAACTGTTTTTT.

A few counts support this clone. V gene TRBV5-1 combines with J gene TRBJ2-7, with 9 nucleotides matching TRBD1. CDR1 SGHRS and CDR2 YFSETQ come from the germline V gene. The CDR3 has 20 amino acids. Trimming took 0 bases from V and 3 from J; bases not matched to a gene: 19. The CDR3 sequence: CASSLDSGTGFGLPIYEQYF. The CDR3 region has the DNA TGCGCCAGCAGCTTGGATTCCGGGACAGGGTTCGGGTTACCGATCTACGAGCAGTACTTC.

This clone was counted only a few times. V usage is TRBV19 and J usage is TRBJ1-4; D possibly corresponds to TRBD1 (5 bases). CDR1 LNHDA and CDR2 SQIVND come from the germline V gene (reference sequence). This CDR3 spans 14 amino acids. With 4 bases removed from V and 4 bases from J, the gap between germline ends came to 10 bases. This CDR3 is CASSSGARNEKLFF. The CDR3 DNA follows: TGTGCCAGTAGTAGTGGGGCCCGTAATGAAAAACTGTTTTTT.

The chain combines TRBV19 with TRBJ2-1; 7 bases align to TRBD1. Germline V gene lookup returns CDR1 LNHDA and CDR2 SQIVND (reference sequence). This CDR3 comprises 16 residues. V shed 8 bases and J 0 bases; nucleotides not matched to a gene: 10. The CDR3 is CASVPGQPSSYNEQFF. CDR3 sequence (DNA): TGTGCCAGTGTCCCGGGACAGCCGAGCTCCTACAATGAGCAGTTCTTC.

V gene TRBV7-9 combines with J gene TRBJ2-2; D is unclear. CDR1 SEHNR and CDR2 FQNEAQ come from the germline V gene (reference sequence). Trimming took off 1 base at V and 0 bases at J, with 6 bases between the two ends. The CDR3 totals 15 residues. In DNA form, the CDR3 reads TGTGCCAGCAGCTTAGGAGAACCGAACACCGGGGAGCTGTTTTTT. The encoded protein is CASSLGEPNTGELFF.

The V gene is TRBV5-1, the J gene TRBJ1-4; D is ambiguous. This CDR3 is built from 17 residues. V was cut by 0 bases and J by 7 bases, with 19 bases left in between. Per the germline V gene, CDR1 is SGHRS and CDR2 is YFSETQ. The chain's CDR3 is CASSLGSLRQGSEKLFF. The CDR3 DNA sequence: TGCGCCAGCAGCTTGGGCTCCCTACGTCAAGGGAGTGAAAAACTGTTTTTT.

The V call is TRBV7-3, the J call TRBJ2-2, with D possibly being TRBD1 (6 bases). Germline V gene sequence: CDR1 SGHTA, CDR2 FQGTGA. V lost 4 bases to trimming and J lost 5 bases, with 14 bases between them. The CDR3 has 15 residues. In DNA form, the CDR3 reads TGTGCCAGCAGCTCCACCCCCCAGGGGACCGGGGAGCTGTTTTTT. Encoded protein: CASSSTPQGTGELFF. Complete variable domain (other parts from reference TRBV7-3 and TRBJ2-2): GAGVSQTPSNKVTEKGKYVELRCDPISGHTALYWYRQSLGQGPEFLIYFQGTGAADDSGLPNDRFFAVRPEGSVSTLKIQRTERGDSAVYLCASSSTPQGTGELFFGEGSRLTVL.